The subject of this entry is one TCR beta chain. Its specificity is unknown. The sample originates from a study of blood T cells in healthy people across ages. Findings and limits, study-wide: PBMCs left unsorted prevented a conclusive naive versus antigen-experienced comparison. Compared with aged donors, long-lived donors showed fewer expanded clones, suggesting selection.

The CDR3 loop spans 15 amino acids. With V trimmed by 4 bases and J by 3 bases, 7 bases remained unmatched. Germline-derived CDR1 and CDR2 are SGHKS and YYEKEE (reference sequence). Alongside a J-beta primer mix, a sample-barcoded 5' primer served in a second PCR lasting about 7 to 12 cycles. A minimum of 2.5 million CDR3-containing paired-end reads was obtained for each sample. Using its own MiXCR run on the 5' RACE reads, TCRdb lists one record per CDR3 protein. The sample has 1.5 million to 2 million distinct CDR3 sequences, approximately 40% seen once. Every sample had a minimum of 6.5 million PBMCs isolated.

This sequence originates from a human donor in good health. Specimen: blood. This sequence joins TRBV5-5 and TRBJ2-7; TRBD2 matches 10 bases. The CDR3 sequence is CASSAGLAEVYEQYF. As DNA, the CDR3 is TGTGCCAGCAGCGCCGGACTAGCGGAGGTCTACGAGCAGTACTTC.